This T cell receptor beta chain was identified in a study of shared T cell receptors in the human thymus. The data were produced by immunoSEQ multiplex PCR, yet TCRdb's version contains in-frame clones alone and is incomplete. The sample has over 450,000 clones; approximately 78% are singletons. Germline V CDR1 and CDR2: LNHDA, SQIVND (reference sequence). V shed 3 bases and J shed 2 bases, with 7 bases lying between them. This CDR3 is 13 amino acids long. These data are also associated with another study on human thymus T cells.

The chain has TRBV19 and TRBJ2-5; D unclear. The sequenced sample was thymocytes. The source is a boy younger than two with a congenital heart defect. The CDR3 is CASSIGPQETQYF. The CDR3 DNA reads TGTGCCAGTAGTATTGGGCCTCAAGAGACCCAGTACTTC.